Listed here is a single TCR beta chain. The antigen is undetermined. The sample is drawn from a study of T cell responses to AZD1222 COVID-19 vaccine. Whole-study findings and limits: No day 14 peak samples; only post-peak repertoires were characterized. Mapped onto spike, vaccine-associated CD4 TCRs spanned it and were dominant at 160-218 and 743-854. Donors were largely white British and mainly female; clonal diversity was possibly underestimated.

Assay used: immunoSEQ multiplex PCR; TCRdb lists only in-frame clones, some missing. The data hold about 170,000 clones, with about 92% observed a single time. V shed 3 bases and J shed 14 bases, with 14 bases lying between them. CDR1 is LGHDT and CDR2 is YNNKEL in the germline V gene (reference sequence). The CDR3 loop spans 13 amino acids. The chain has TRBV3-1 (or the pseudogene TRBV3-2) and TRBJ1-6, with D unclear. Sequencing was performed on peripheral blood, taken on day 0 of AZD1222 vaccination. The TCR was taken from an adult in good health. The CDR3 loop is CASSQVLQGSLHF. The CDR3 region has the DNA TGTGCCAGCAGCCAGGTCCTTCAAGGATCCCTCCACTTT.